This passage covers 11 T cell receptor beta chains from one sample sequenced in a study of blood T cells in healthy people across ages. The authors ran a second PCR of about 7 to 11 cycles using a sample-barcoded 5' primer and a J-beta primer mix. Via MiXCR, TCRdb re-called the 5' RACE reads, giving one row per CDR3 protein. The sample lists fewer than 600,000 distinct CDR3 sequences; 25% to 35% were seen once. These same data were also listed under a study on T cells of mothers and their children.

Source material: blood. The receptors here all came from a boy aged 2-9 years in good health.

V gene TRBV7-9 combines with J gene TRBJ2-5; D perhaps matches TRBD1 (7 bases). Trimming pared 5 bases from V and 4 bases from J, leaving 17 bases between. Germline loops: CDR1 SEHNR, CDR2 FQNEAQ (reference sequence). The CDR3 is 15 residues long. The CDR3 here is CASSLRGGGRETQYF. CDR3 bases: TGTGCCAGCAGCCTACGCGGAGGGGGCCGAGAGACCCAGTACTTC.

This clonotype showed up just a few times. The chain couples TRBV6-6 to TRBJ1-2; D is possibly TRBD1 (5 bases). The CDR3 contains 14 residues. The germline V and J ends were trimmed by 0 bases and 2 bases, with 7 bases remaining between them. Germline V CDR1 and CDR2: MNHNY, SVGAGI (reference sequence). The DNA of the CDR3 is TGTGCCAGCAGTTACTCGAGGGACAACTATGGCTACACCTTC. It codes for CASSYSRDNYGYTF.

V usage is TRBV25-1 and J usage is TRBJ2-5; 7 nucleotides line up with TRBD2. Germline CDR1 and CDR2: MGHDK and SYGVNS. V trimming: 5 bases; J trimming: 4 bases; junction bases outside the gene matches: 10. CDR3 size: 15 residues. The CDR3 bases are TGTGCCAGCAGTTCCGGTCGACTAGCAAGAGAGACCCAGTACTTC. It codes for CASSSGRLARETQYF. The complete variable domain, with remaining parts taken from reference TRBV25-1 and TRBJ2-5, reads EADIYQTPRYLVIGTGKKITLECSQTMGHDKMYWYQQDPGMELHLIHYSYGVNSTEKGDLSSESTVSRIRTEHFPLTLESARPSHTSQYLCASSSGRLARETQYFGPGTRLLVL.

The gene calls are TRBV20-1 and TRBJ1-1; the match to TRBD1 covers 8 bases. V gave up 5 bases and J gave up 0 bases; unmatched junction bases: 11. Germline CDR1 reads DFQATT; CDR2 reads SNEGSKA (reference sequence). CDR3 length: 16 amino acids. The CDR3 region has the DNA TGCAGTGCTGAGACAGGGGTGCTCAAGATGAACACTGAAGCTTTCTTT. Encoded protein: CSAETGVLKMNTEAFF.

This clonotype was seen a handful of times. The chain links TRBV24-1 to TRBJ1-2; possibly TRBD1 for D (5 bases). This CDR3 is built from 17 residues. The V and J ends lost 0 bases and 4 bases respectively, with 17 bases between them. Germline V gene data show CDR1 as KGHDR and CDR2 as SFDVKD. The CDR3 sequence is CATSDLQKAGNAYGYTF. The CDR3 DNA reads TGTGCCACCAGTGATTTGCAAAAGGCAGGGAACGCCTATGGCTACACCTTC.

The chain employs TRBV29-1 and TRBJ2-3; TRBD2 aligns across 9 bases. With V trimmed by 4 bases and J by 2 bases, 4 bases remained unmatched. The CDR3 is 14 amino acids. Germline CDR1 is SQVTM and CDR2 is ANQGSEA. DNA for the CDR3: TGCAGCGTTGCTAGCGGGGAGACCACAGATACGCAGTATTTT. Encoded protein: CSVASGETTDTQYF.

This clonotype came up a few times. The chain joins TRBV29-1 to TRBJ1-2; D unresolved. With 4 bases removed from V and 2 bases from J, the gap between germline ends came to 2 bases. Germline CDR1 SQVTM, CDR2 ANQGSEA. The CDR3 contains 10 residues. CDR3 sequence (DNA): TGCAGCGTTGCGAACTATGGCTACACCTTC. Protein product: CSVANYGYTF.

The rearrangement uses TRBV5-5 and TRBJ2-3; 11 bases line up with TRBD2. The germline CDR1 and CDR2 sequences are SGHKS and YYEKEE (reference sequence). V was clipped by 4 bases and J by 6 bases; unmatched bases: 10. This CDR3 is 16 amino acids long. This chain's CDR3 is CASSVGTSGFGDTQYF. The CDR3 DNA follows: TGTGCCAGCAGCGTAGGGACTAGCGGTTTCGGGGATACGCAGTATTTT.

The chain carries TRBV7-2 and TRBJ2-4, with D hard to call. This CDR3 has 16 amino acids. The V end lost 0 bases, the J end lost 0 bases, and 9 bases lay between the germline ends. Per germline, CDR1 SGHTA and CDR2 FQGNSA. The CDR3 DNA sequence: TGTGCCAGCAGCTTAGCTTGGTCTTTAGCCAAAAACATTCAGTACTTC. Protein: CASSLAWSLAKNIQYF. The whole variable domain, remainder taken from reference TRBV7-2 and TRBJ2-4, is GAGVSQSPSNKVTEKGKDVELRCDPISGHTALYWYRQSLGQGLEFLIYFQGNSAPDKSGLPSDRFSAERTGGSVSTLTIQRTQQEDSAVYLCASSLAWSLAKNIQYFGAGTRLSVL.

This chain links TRBV18 with TRBJ2-5; 11 bases map to TRBD2. The J call may be in error: the DNA end matches TRBJ2-1 better. Germline V CDR1 and CDR2: KGHSH, LQKENI. This CDR3 contains 16 residues. CDR3 region: CASSPASGGSRNEQFF. In nucleotides, the CDR3 is TGTGCCAGCTCACCTGCTAGCGGGGGGTCTCGTAATGAGCAGTTCTTC.

J is TRBJ2-5 and V is TRBV21-1; the table's D call of TRBD2 was not tested on the DNA. The DNA end lines up better with TRBJ2-1; the J call may be wrong. TRBV21-1 constitutes a pseudogene. The CDR3 consists of 14 residues. The CDR3 DNA follows: TGTGCCAGCAGCAAACGAGGCGGGAGAGATGAGCAGTTCTTC. It specifies CASSKRGGRDEQFF.